Below are 22 T cell receptor beta chains sequenced from a single sample in a study of blood T cell repertoires in COVID-19 (dated by TCRdb to 2020 to 2022). Receptors were amplified or captured by the immunoSEQ multiplex PCR assay. Sourced from immuneACCESS, this table was stored by TCRdb with only in-frame sequences that have V and J called. A share of the clones is absent; for the studies checked, an unresolved V gene accounts for under half, and the remainder has no known explanation. For this sample there are about 280,000 clones; approximately 90% appear just once. The ten largest make up about 6.1% of the sample. The sample taken for sequencing was PBMCs or T cells enriched from blood (not recorded which). The receptors shown here come from a woman aged 40 to 50 who had recovered from COVID-19.

In this sample, this clone turned up once. The chain links TRBV7-2 to TRBJ2-7; 8 bases are shared with TRBD1. The CDR3 runs to 15 residues. Trimming cost V 4 bases and J 3 bases; bases outside gene matches: 8. CDR1 is SGHTA, CDR2 FQGNSA, per germline. Here the CDR3 DNA reads TGTGCCAGCAGCTCGGGACAGGTGCCCGTCTACGAGCAGTACTTC. Protein sequence: CASSSGQVPVYEQYF.

This clone occurred a few times. The chain joins TRBV5-1 to TRBJ2-1; 8 nucleotides agree with TRBD2. The CDR3 sequence is 17 residues long. The V gene's germline CDR1 is SGHRS and CDR2 YFSETQ. V lost 3 bases and J lost 0; bases outside the gene matches: 8. CDR3 loop: CASSSKTSASSYNEQFF. The CDR3 region has the DNA TGCGCCAGCAGCTCGAAGACTAGCGCTAGCTCCTACAATGAGCAGTTCTTC.

The chain has TRBV28 and TRBJ2-5; no reliable D call. Between the trimmed V and J ends, which lost 5 bases and 1 base, there was a span of 8 bases. The CDR3 covers 13 residues. Germline-derived CDR1 and CDR2 are MDHEN and SYDVKM. In nucleotides, the CDR3 is TGTGCCAGCAGTCTACGCTTCCAAGAGACCCAGTACTTC. Amino acid sequence: CASSLRFQETQYF.

The chain uses TRBV3-1 (or the pseudogene TRBV3-2) and TRBJ2-7; tentative D call: TRBD2 (5 bases). The V end lost 6 bases, the J end lost 6 bases, and 21 bases lay between the germline ends. CDR1 LGHDT and CDR2 YNNKEL come from the germline V gene (reference sequence). The CDR3 runs to 15 residues. The CDR3 DNA sequence: TGTGCCAGCAGTCCCCAAAGGGTCCCTCGGGGCGAGCAGTACTTC. It encodes CASSPQRVPRGEQYF.

The chain combines TRBV20-1 with TRBJ2-5, with 7 bases lining up with TRBD2. The V segment lost 3 bases and the J segment 2 bases; nucleotides outside the gene matches: 6. CDR3 size: 14 residues. Looked up from germline, CDR1 is DFQATT and CDR2 is SNEGSKA (reference sequence). The chain's CDR3 is CSASAAGEQETQYF. CDR3 DNA sequence: TGCAGTGCTAGTGCTGCGGGAGAGCAAGAGACCCAGTACTTC.

The chain uses TRBV10-3 and TRBJ1-2; TRBD1 is a possible D gene (5 bases). V gave up 4 bases and J gave up 5 bases, with 11 bases separating them. Germline V gene sequence: CDR1 ENHRY, CDR2 SYGVKD. This CDR3 has 13 amino acids. The CDR3 sequence is CAISVQGEYGYTF. The CDR3 bases are TGTGCCATCAGTGTGCAGGGTGAATATGGCTACACCTTC.

This clone was recorded once. The rearrangement links TRBV7-2 to TRBJ2-5; TRBD1 is a possible D gene (6 bases). Germline V gene lookup returns CDR1 SGHTA and CDR2 FQGNSA. The length of the CDR3 is 14 residues. Trimming removed 1 base from V and 3 bases from J, with 9 bases in between. The CDR3 bases are TGTGCCAGCAGCTTAGAGGCAGGGGAAGAGACCCAGTACTTC. Amino acid sequence: CASSLEAGEETQYF.

J is TRBJ2-5 and V is TRBV30; 7 bases are shared with TRBD1. The germline V gene encodes CDR1 GTSNPN and CDR2 SVGIG (reference sequence). The CDR3 is 14 amino acids. Unmatched junction bases numbered 5, after V lost 0 bases and J lost 4 bases. In DNA form, the CDR3 reads TGTGCCTGGAGTGTACCGAACAGGGGAGAGACCCAGTACTTC. The encoded protein is CAWSVPNRGETQYF.

V is TRBV10-3 and J is TRBJ1-5; 8 bases match TRBD1. This CDR3 is built from 14 residues. Germline values: CDR1 ENHRY, CDR2 SYGVKD. V dropped 10 bases and J dropped 9; count of bases not matched to a gene: 14. CDR3 DNA: TGTGCCAGCGCGGGGACAGGCGGTCAGAGGCCCCAGCATTTT. Its translation: CASAGTGGQRPQHF.

The rearrangement uses TRBV4-2 and TRBJ1-2; 8 bases fit TRBD1. Germline lookup yields CDR1 LGHNA and CDR2 YNFKEQ. With V trimmed by 3 bases and J by 6 bases, 6 bases remained unmatched. The CDR3 length is 14 residues. The CDR3 protein is CASSQKDREDGYTF. CDR3 DNA sequence: TGTGCCAGCAGCCAGAAGGACAGGGAAGATGGCTACACCTTC.

The chain recombines TRBV5-1 with TRBJ2-7; a weak D match, TRBD1 (6 bases). Between the trimmed V and J ends, which lost 0 bases and 6 bases, there was a span of 16 bases. CDR1 is SGHRS, CDR2 YFSETQ, per germline. This CDR3 is built from 15 residues. CDR3 sequence reads: CASSLDRAVLGEQYF. The CDR3 nucleotides are TGCGCCAGCAGCTTGGACAGGGCGGTCTTGGGCGAGCAGTACTTC.

The chain joins TRBV2 to TRBJ2-3; TRBD1 matches at 9 bases. Germline V lookup: CDR1 SNHLY, CDR2 FYNNEI. V lost 6 bases, J lost 5 bases, and 9 bases stayed unmatched. There are 15 residues in the CDR3. The DNA for the CDR3 is TGTGCCAGCAGGCACACAGGGGGCGCGGGAGATACGCAGTATTTT. This sequence encodes CASRHTGGAGDTQYF. The full variable domain, its missing parts supplied by reference TRBV2 and TRBJ2-3, is EPEVTQTPSHQVTQMGQEVILRCVPISNHLYFYWYRQILGQKVEFLVSFYNNEISEKSEIFDDQFSVERPDGSNFTLKIRSTKLEDSAMYFCASRHTGGAGDTQYFGPGTRLTVL.

This chain uses TRBV6-5 with TRBJ2-2, with TRBD1 matching over 8 bases. The CDR3 runs to 15 residues. Germline V lookup: CDR1 MNHEY, CDR2 SVGAGI. The V segment lost 6 bases and the J segment 5 bases; nucleotides outside the gene matches: 8. The CDR3 loop reads CASSPDRARTGELFF. DNA for the CDR3: TGTGCCAGCAGCCCGGACAGGGCCAGAACCGGGGAGCTGTTTTTT.

The genes are TRBV12-3 or TRBV12-4 and TRBJ1-5, with D possibly being TRBD1 (5 bases). This CDR3 has 13 residues. The V and J ends lost 5 bases and 4 bases respectively, with 9 bases between them. CDR3 in amino acids: CASSPEGNQPQHF. The CDR3, as DNA: TGTGCCAGCAGTCCGGAGGGGAATCAGCCCCAGCATTTT.

The rearrangement uses TRBV6-5 and TRBJ1-6, with 8 bases matching TRBD1. Per germline, CDR1 MNHEY and CDR2 SVGAGI. V lost 4 bases, J lost 7 bases, and 9 bases stayed unmatched. The length of the CDR3 is 16 residues. CDR3 region: CASSSRRTGNNSPLHF. The CDR3 region has the DNA TGTGCCAGCAGTTCGCGCCGGACAGGGAACAATTCACCCCTCCACTTT.

The chain joins TRBV25-1 to TRBJ1-6; D perhaps matches TRBD1 (6 bases). Trimming took off 1 base at V and 10 bases at J, with 14 bases between the two ends. This CDR3 spans 15 amino acids. Germline V gene data show CDR1 as MGHDK and CDR2 as SYGVNS. The CDR3 nucleotides are TGTGCCAGCAGTGAATCCCTAACAGGGCTCTCACCCCTCCACTTT. This translates into CASSESLTGLSPLHF.

This clone was recorded once. The rearrangement joins TRBV5-4 to TRBJ1-1, with TRBD1 matching over 8 bases. The CDR3 sequence is 14 residues long. The V gene end was trimmed by 1 base and the J gene end by 4 bases; junction bases not matched to a gene: 3. The germline CDR1 and CDR2 sequences are SGHNT and YYREEE (reference sequence). The CDR3 protein is CASSLRTGRTEAFF. CDR3 in DNA: TGTGCCAGCAGCTTGAGGACAGGGCGCACTGAAGCTTTCTTT.

The V and J genes are TRBV13 and TRBJ2-1; 8 nucleotides agree with TRBD1. The CDR3 sequence is 16 residues long. Trimming cost V 5 bases and J 2 bases; bases outside gene matches: 8. Germline assignment: CDR1 PRHDT and CDR2 FYEKMQ (reference sequence). CDR3: CASSELPTGAYNEQFF. In DNA form, the CDR3 reads TGTGCCAGCAGCGAGCTCCCGACAGGGGCCTACAATGAGCAGTTCTTC.

The V and J genes are TRBV11-2 and TRBJ1-1; D might be TRBD1 (5 bases). Per the germline V gene, CDR1 is SGHAT and CDR2 is FQNNGV. CDR3 length: 15 amino acids. Trimming left V 1 base short and J 3 bases short, with 12 bases between. The CDR3 region has the DNA TGTGCCAGCAGCTTAGTAAGGGGTGGGGACACTGAAGCTTTCTTT. Its translation is CASSLVRGGDTEAFF.

The chain employs TRBV2 and TRBJ1-5; D unresolved. V lost 1 base to trimming and J lost 8 bases, with 12 bases between them. This CDR3 spans 14 amino acids. Germline V gene data show CDR1 as SNHLY and CDR2 as FYNNEI. CDR3 protein: CASSEEAAEEPQHF. In DNA, the CDR3 is TGTGCCAGCAGTGAAGAGGCAGCGGAGGAGCCCCAGCATTTT.

In this sample, this clone turned up a few times. The junction shows a germline mismatch at one end, possibly a read error. The chain employs TRBV7-9 and TRBJ2-5; 8 bases line up with TRBD1. The CDR3 spans 12 residues. Looked up from germline, CDR1 is SEHNR and CDR2 is FQNEAQ (reference sequence). The CDR3 loop is CASSFLGQGVDF. The CDR3 region has the DNA TGTGCCAGCAGCTTCCTAGGACAGGGCGTTGACTTC. The full variable domain, rest sourced from reference TRBV7-9 and TRBJ2-5, is DTGVSQNPRHKITKRGQNVTFRCDPISEHNRLYWYRQTLGQGPEFLTYFQNEAQLEKSRLLSDRFSAERPKGSFSTLEIQRTEQGDSAMYLCASSFLGQGVDFGPGTRLLVL.

This clone was picked up one time. The chain employs TRBV28 and TRBJ2-7; TRBD1 might be the D (7 bases). The germline V gene encodes CDR1 MDHEN and CDR2 SYDVKM. Trimming took off 4 bases at V and 4 bases at J, with 17 bases between the two ends. This CDR3 spans 15 amino acids. CDR3 sequence reads: CASSSRGVATYEQYF. The CDR3 DNA is TGTGCCAGCAGTTCCAGGGGGGTGGCTACTTACGAGCAGTACTTC.